These 28 T cell receptor beta chains share one sample of origin, sequenced in a study of blood T cell repertoires in COVID-19. Using immunoSEQ multiplex PCR, the repertoire was profiled, and TCRdb retains in-frame clones only, with some absent. The sample carries roughly 160,000 clones, less than 85% recorded once. Input material: PBMCs or T cells enriched from blood (not recorded which). The receptor source for this set is a man in his 60s who had recovered from COVID-19.

This rearrangement joins TRBV11-2 to TRBJ2-5, with 12 nucleotides matching TRBD2. Germline lookup yields CDR1 SGHAT and CDR2 FQNNGV. V gave up 3 bases and J gave up 5 bases; unmatched junction bases: 13. The CDR3 consists of 18 residues. The CDR3 sequence is CASSFRRTSGAYWETQYF. CDR3 sequence (DNA): TGTGCCAGCAGCTTTCGGAGGACTAGCGGGGCGTACTGGGAGACCCAGTACTTC.

This chain joins TRBV19 and TRBJ2-7; possible D gene TRBD1, 5 bases. Germline V gives CDR1 LNHDA, CDR2 SQIVND (reference sequence). This CDR3 has 15 amino acids. V was pared by 5 bases and J by 3 bases, with 17 bases between. DNA for the CDR3: TGTGCCAGTAGTCCCCAGGGCCGGGCACGCTACGAGCAGTACTTC. Encoded protein: CASSPQGRARYEQYF.

V is TRBV6-4 and J is TRBJ2-1, with 11 bases that match TRBD2. With V trimmed by 3 bases and J by 7 bases, 5 bases remained unmatched. Germline CDR1 is MRHNA and CDR2 is SNTAGT. This CDR3 spans 15 amino acids. DNA for the CDR3: TGTGCCAGCAGTGAAGAACTAGCGGGAGTTAATGAGCAGTTCTTC. Translating it yields CASSEELAGVNEQFF.

The table lists this clone with a count of one. This chain uses TRBV5-4 with TRBJ1-1; D is possibly TRBD1 (5 bases). Between the trimmed V and J ends, which lost 4 bases and 5 bases, there was a span of 12 bases. The CDR3 has 13 residues. Germline V gene data show CDR1 as SGHNT and CDR2 as YYREEE (reference sequence). The DNA of the CDR3 is TGTGCCAGCAGCCTTAAAGGGGTAACTGAAGCTTTCTTT. Its translation: CASSLKGVTEAFF.

This clone appeared once. The CDR3 coding sequence is TGTGCCTGGGGACAGGGGGTCGAGACCCAGTACTTC. Translating gives CAWGQGVETQYF. This rearrangement joins TRBV30 to TRBJ2-5; 10 nucleotides align to TRBD1. The CDR3 is 12 residues long. CDR1 is GTSNPN, CDR2 SVGIG, per germline (reference sequence). With 5 bases clipped from V and 5 bases from J, the junction kept 2 bases outside the gene matches.

V and J are TRBV5-6 and TRBJ1-1; unclear D gene. The V gene lost 2 bases and the J gene lost 1 base, with 9 bases spanning the gap. Germline CDR1 reads SGHDT; CDR2 reads YYEEEE. This CDR3 has 14 residues. The DNA of the CDR3 is TGTGCCAGCAGCTTTTCCCACAGGAACACTGAAGCTTTCTTT. Protein: CASSFSHRNTEAFF. Based on the CDR3 plus reference TRBV5-6 and TRBJ1-1, the full variable domain is DAGVTQSPTHLIKTRGQQVTLRCSPKSGHDTVSWYQQALGQGPQFIFQYYEEEERQRGNFPDRFSGHQFPNYSSELNVNALLLGDSALYLCASSFSHRNTEAFFGQGTRLTVV.

This clone was counted a few times. The chain links TRBV7-9 to TRBJ2-7; D may be TRBD1 (6 bases). The length of the CDR3 is 15 residues. With 5 bases removed from V and 0 bases from J, the gap between germline ends came to 14 bases. The V gene's germline CDR1 is SEHNR and CDR2 FQNEAQ (reference sequence). The CDR3 sequence is CASSPDRPPSYEQYF. The CDR3 DNA follows: TGTGCCAGCAGCCCCGACAGGCCGCCCTCCTACGAGCAGTACTTC.

This clone was picked up a small number of times. The chain links TRBV6-5 to TRBJ1-1, with a weak D call TRBD1 (5 bases). The ends were cut back, 10 bases at V and 7 bases at J, with 16 bases in the middle. The length of the CDR3 is 12 residues. Germline V CDR1 and CDR2: MNHEY, SVGAGI. The chain's CDR3 is CATGEQGFEAFF. CDR3 sequence (DNA): TGTGCCACAGGTGAGCAGGGCTTTGAAGCTTTCTTT.

The chain joins TRBV20-1 to TRBJ1-5; no clear D. This CDR3 contains 16 residues. Germline values: CDR1 DFQATT, CDR2 SNEGSKA (reference sequence). V shed 3 bases and J shed 6 bases, with 21 bases lying between them. CDR3 sequence (DNA): TGCAGTGCTAGTTCACAGTCGACCTTAGTGGCTCAGCCCCAGCATTTT. Its protein is CSASSQSTLVAQPQHF.

CDR3 sequence reads: CASSAFGAGGRDTQYF. In DNA form, the CDR3 reads TGTGCCAGCAGCGCCTTCGGGGCGGGGGGTAGAGATACGCAGTATTTT. This chain links TRBV11-1 with TRBJ2-3; 8 bases line up with TRBD2. From germline, CDR1 is SGHAT and CDR2 FQDESV (reference sequence). V shed 5 bases and J 5 bases; nucleotides not matched to a gene: 12. This CDR3 region has 16 residues.

V and J are TRBV29-1 and TRBJ1-2, with 9 bases identical to TRBD1. V trimming: 6 bases; J trimming: 8 bases; junction bases outside the gene matches: 13. The CDR3 sequence is 14 residues long. Germline lookup yields CDR1 SQVTM and CDR2 ANQGSEA. The CDR3 is CSVAGGQGWSGYTF. CDR3 sequence (DNA): TGCAGCGTCGCTGGGGGACAGGGTTGGTCAGGCTACACCTTC.

This clone was recorded once. This sequence joins TRBV5-1 and TRBJ1-4; 7 nucleotides agree with TRBD1. Germline CDR1 reads SGHRS; CDR2 reads YFSETQ. With 4 bases clipped from V and 7 bases from J, the junction kept 10 bases outside the gene matches. CDR3 length equals 15 residues. The DNA of the CDR3 is TGCGCCAGCAGCCCCCAGACAGGGCGGGGTGAAAAACTGTTTTTT. Translated, it gives CASSPQTGRGEKLFF.

The chain couples TRBV5-6 to TRBJ2-3, with D perhaps matching TRBD2 (5 bases). There are 17 residues in the CDR3. In germline, CDR1 is SGHDT, CDR2 YYEEEE. The ends were cut back, 0 bases at V and 5 bases at J, with 19 bases in the middle. The CDR3 sequence is CASSLGELRLGGDTQYF. CDR3 nucleotide sequence: TGTGCCAGCAGCTTGGGGGAGCTTAGGTTAGGAGGAGATACGCAGTATTTT.

The chain employs TRBV28 and TRBJ1-2; no firm D call. Trimming cost V 3 bases and J 4 bases, with 9 bases left between them. Germline assignment: CDR1 MDHEN and CDR2 SYDVKM. The CDR3 has 13 residues. The CDR3 coding sequence is TGTGCCAGCAGTTTTAGTGCCTCCTATGGCTACACCTTC. This sequence encodes CASSFSASYGYTF.

The gene calls are TRBV6-1 and TRBJ2-3, with 9 bases fitting TRBD2. There are 16 residues in the CDR3. CDR1 MNHNS and CDR2 SASEGT come from the germline V gene. J was trimmed by 2 bases and V by 4 bases; bases with no gene match: 7. The DNA of the CDR3 is TGTGCCAGCAGTGGGCGGTTAGCGGGGGACACAGATACGCAGTATTTT. Amino acid sequence: CASSGRLAGDTDTQYF.

The rearrangement links TRBV3-1 (or the pseudogene TRBV3-2) to TRBJ2-7; possibly TRBD1 for D (5 bases). V lost 0 bases and J lost 4, with 16 bases in between. Germline lookup yields CDR1 LGHDT and CDR2 YNNKEL (reference sequence). There are 16 residues in the CDR3. The CDR3 protein is CASSQEPGLDLYEQYF. DNA of the CDR3: TGTGCCAGCAGCCAAGAACCAGGGCTAGATCTATACGAGCAGTACTTC.

The chain joins TRBV28 to TRBJ1-2; D is unclear. This CDR3 is built from 13 residues. Germline V gives CDR1 MDHEN, CDR2 SYDVKM. The V gene lost 4 bases and the J gene lost 4 bases, with 10 bases spanning the gap. CDR3 protein: CASSSAGVYGYTF. For the CDR3, the DNA is TGTGCCAGCAGTTCCGCGGGCGTCTATGGCTACACCTTC.

This clone occurred once. The chain employs TRBV5-1 and TRBJ2-7, with 7 bases that match TRBD2. This CDR3 is built from 15 residues. Germline values: CDR1 SGHRS, CDR2 YFSETQ. J was trimmed by 4 bases and V by 1 base; bases with no gene match: 8. CDR3: CASSLQGGSLYEQYF. The CDR3 DNA reads as TGCGCCAGCAGCTTGCAGGGCGGGAGTTTGTACGAGCAGTACTTC.

The V and J genes are TRBV30 and TRBJ2-3, with 8 bases aligning to TRBD2. Germline lookup yields CDR1 GTSNPN and CDR2 SVGIG (reference sequence). V gave up 5 bases and J gave up 3 bases; unmatched junction bases: 7. This CDR3 has 14 amino acids. The CDR3 coding sequence is TGTGCCTGGTCCCCGGGACTAGATACAGATACGCAGTATTTT. As protein: CAWSPGLDTDTQYF.

V usage is TRBV9 and J usage is TRBJ2-1, with 7 bases aligning to TRBD1. This CDR3 region has 14 residues. Per germline, CDR1 SGDLS and CDR2 YYNGEE. The V and J ends lost 2 bases and 5 bases, in that order; junction bases with no gene match: 4. The CDR3: CASSVGTANNEQFF. In DNA form, the CDR3 reads TGTGCCAGCAGCGTTGGGACAGCAAACAATGAGCAGTTCTTC.

The chain combines TRBV28 with TRBJ1-2; no clear D. The CDR3 loop spans 11 amino acids. Looked up from germline, CDR1 is MDHEN and CDR2 is SYDVKM. V shed 11 bases and J shed 8 bases, with 15 bases lying between them. The CDR3 reads CASGVPRGYTF. DNA of the CDR3: TGTGCCTCCGGGGTCCCTCGGGGCTACACCTTC.

This clone turned up a few times. The genes are TRBV11-2 and TRBJ2-3, with TRBD2 as a possible D gene (6 bases). V was cut by 6 bases and J by 7 bases, with 17 bases left in between. This CDR3 has 14 residues. Looked up from germline, CDR1 is SGHAT and CDR2 is FQNNGV. The CDR3 DNA reads as TGTGCCAGCAGTATAGAGGTGGGGAGGAATACGCAGTATTTT. Protein product: CASSIEVGRNTQYF.

V gene TRBV28 combines with J gene TRBJ2-2, with 8 positions matching TRBD1. The V gene end was trimmed by 5 bases and the J gene end by 4 bases; junction bases not matched to a gene: 3. The CDR3 loop spans 14 amino acids. Germline V lookup: CDR1 MDHEN, CDR2 SYDVKM. CDR3 protein: CASSRTGFTGELFF. The CDR3 bases are TGTGCCAGCAGTCGGACAGGGTTCACCGGGGAGCTGTTTTTT.

This clone came up once. The V and J genes are TRBV9 and TRBJ2-1, with 9 bases that match TRBD2. CDR3 length equals 15 residues. Germline V CDR1 and CDR2: SGDLS, YYNGEE. The V gene end was trimmed by 4 bases and the J gene end by 5 bases; junction bases not matched to a gene: 7. The CDR3 bases are TGTGCCAGCAGCCCTGGAGTAGCGGGGGACAATGAGCAGTTCTTC. Translating it yields CASSPGVAGDNEQFF.

This clone was detected once. The rearrangement joins TRBV2 to TRBJ1-1; 8 bases map to TRBD1. There are 11 residues in the CDR3. With 6 bases clipped from V and 11 bases from J, the junction kept 5 bases outside the gene matches. CDR1 is SNHLY, CDR2 FYNNEI, per germline. The CDR3 region is CASSGDRRAFF. The CDR3 DNA follows: TGTGCCAGCAGCGGGGACAGGAGGGCTTTCTTT.

The CDR3 is CASSQDSRNEKLFF. The CDR3, as DNA: TGTGCCAGCAGCCAAGATTCCAGGAATGAAAAACTGTTTTTT. The chain joins TRBV3-1 (or the pseudogene TRBV3-2) to TRBJ1-4; D is ambiguous. V shed 0 bases and J shed 5 bases, with 7 bases lying between them. Germline-derived CDR1 and CDR2 are LGHDT and YNNKEL (reference sequence). CDR3 size: 14 residues.

The J gene is TRBJ2-1, the V gene TRBV5-8; 9 bases map to TRBD2. CDR1 SGHTS and CDR2 YDEGEE come from the germline V gene. The CDR3 contains 16 residues. V was pared by 2 bases and J by 1 base, with 4 bases of the junction left unmatched. CDR3 DNA sequence: TGTGCCAGCAGCTTAGGCGGGGGGGGTTCCTACAATGAGCAGTTCTTC. Translated, it gives CASSLGGGGSYNEQFF.

The rearrangement uses TRBV18 and TRBJ2-7, with D perhaps TRBD2 (5 bases). The germline V gene encodes CDR1 KGHSH and CDR2 LQKENI. V lost 3 bases to trimming and J lost 3 bases, with 9 bases between them. This CDR3 contains 13 residues. In DNA form, the CDR3 reads TGTGCCAGCTCACCCGGACTCAACTACGAGCAGTACTTC. Amino acids: CASSPGLNYEQYF.